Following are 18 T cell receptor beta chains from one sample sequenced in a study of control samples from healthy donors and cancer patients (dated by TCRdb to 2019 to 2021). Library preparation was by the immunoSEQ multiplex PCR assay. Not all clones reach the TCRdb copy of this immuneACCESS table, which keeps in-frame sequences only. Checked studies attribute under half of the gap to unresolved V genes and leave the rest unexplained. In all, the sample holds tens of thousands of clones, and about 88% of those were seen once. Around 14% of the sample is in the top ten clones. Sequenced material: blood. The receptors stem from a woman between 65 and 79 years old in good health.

The CDR3 reads CASSLVVGSYEQYF. Written as DNA, the CDR3 is TGTGCCAGCAGCTTGGTCGTCGGTTCCTACGAGCAGTACTTC. This chain links TRBV5-6 with TRBJ2-7; the D is unclear. In germline, CDR1 is SGHDT, CDR2 YYEEEE. The germline V and J ends were trimmed by 0 bases and 1 base, with 8 bases remaining between them. The CDR3 length is 14 residues.

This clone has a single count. The CDR3 here is CASSSQITGETQYF. CDR3 coding DNA: TGTGCCAGCAGCTCCCAAATCACAGGGGAGACCCAGTACTTC. This chain joins TRBV11-2 and TRBJ2-5; TRBD1 is a possible D gene (6 bases). Germline values: CDR1 SGHAT, CDR2 FQNNGV. The CDR3 loop spans 14 amino acids. V was cut by 4 bases and J by 5 bases, with 14 bases left in between.

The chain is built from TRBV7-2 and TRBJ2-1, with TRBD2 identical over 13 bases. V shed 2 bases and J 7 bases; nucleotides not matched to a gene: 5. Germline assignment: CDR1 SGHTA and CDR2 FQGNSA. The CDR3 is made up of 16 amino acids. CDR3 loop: CASSLWGTSGNNEQFF. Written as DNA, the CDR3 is TGTGCCAGCAGCTTATGGGGGACTAGCGGGAATAATGAGCAGTTCTTC.

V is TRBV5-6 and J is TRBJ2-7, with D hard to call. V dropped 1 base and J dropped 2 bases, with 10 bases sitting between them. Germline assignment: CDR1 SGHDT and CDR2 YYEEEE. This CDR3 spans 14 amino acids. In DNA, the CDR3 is TGTGCCAGCAGCTTGAGTCGGACCACCTACGAGCAGTACTTC. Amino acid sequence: CASSLSRTTYEQYF.

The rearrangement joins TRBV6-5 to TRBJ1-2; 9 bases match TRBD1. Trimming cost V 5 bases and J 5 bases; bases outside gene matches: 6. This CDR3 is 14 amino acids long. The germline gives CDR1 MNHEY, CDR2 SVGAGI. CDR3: CASSPGTGSYGYTF. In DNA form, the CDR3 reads TGTGCCAGCAGTCCGGGGACAGGGAGTTATGGCTACACCTTC.

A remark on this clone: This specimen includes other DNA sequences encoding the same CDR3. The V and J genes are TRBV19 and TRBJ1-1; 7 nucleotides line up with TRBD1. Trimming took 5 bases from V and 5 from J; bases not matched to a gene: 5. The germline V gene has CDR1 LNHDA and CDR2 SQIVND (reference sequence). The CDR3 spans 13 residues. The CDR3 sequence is CASSPTGSTEAFF. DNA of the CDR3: TGTGCCAGTAGTCCGACAGGGTCGACTGAAGCTTTCTTT.

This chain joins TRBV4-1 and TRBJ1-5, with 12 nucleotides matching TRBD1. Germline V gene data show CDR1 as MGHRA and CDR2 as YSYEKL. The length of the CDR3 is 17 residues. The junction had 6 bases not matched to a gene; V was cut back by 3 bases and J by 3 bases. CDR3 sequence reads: CASSQTGQGATNQPQHF. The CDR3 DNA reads TGCGCCAGCAGCCAGACGGGACAGGGGGCAACCAATCAGCCCCAGCATTTT.

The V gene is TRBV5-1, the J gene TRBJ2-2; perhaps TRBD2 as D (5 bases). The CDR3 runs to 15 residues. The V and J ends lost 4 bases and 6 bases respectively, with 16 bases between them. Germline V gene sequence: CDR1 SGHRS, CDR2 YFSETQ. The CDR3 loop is CASSHREDGAGELFF. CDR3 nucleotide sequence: TGCGCCAGCAGCCACCGGGAAGATGGCGCCGGGGAGCTGTTTTTT.

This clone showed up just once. The CDR3 loop reads CAWSPRDTEAFF. The DNA for the CDR3 is TGTGCCTGGAGTCCCCGGGACACTGAAGCTTTCTTT. The chain employs TRBV30 and TRBJ1-1; D is uncertain. Trimming pared 2 bases from V and 3 bases from J, leaving 7 bases between. The CDR3 has 12 residues. The germline V gene has CDR1 GTSNPN and CDR2 SVGIG (reference sequence).

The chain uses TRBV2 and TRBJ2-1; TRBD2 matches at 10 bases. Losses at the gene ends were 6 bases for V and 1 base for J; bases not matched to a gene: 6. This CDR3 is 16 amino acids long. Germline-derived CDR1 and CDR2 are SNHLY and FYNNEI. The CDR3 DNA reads TGTGCCAGCAGGGCAAGGACTAGCGGTTCCTACAATGAGCAGTTCTTC. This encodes CASRARTSGSYNEQFF.

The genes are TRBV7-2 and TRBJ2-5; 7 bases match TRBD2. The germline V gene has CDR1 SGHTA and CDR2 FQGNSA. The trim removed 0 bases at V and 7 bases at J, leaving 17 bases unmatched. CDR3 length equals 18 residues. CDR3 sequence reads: CASSLAAARLAKMTTQYF. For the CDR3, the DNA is TGTGCCAGCAGCTTAGCCGCGGCTCGACTAGCTAAGATGACGACCCAGTACTTC. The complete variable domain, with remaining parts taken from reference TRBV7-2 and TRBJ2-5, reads GAGVSQSPSNKVTEKGKDVELRCDPISGHTALYWYRQSLGQGLEFLIYFQGNSAPDKSGLPSDRFSAERTGGSVSTLTIQRTQQEDSAVYLCASSLAAARLAKMTTQYFGPGTRLLVL.

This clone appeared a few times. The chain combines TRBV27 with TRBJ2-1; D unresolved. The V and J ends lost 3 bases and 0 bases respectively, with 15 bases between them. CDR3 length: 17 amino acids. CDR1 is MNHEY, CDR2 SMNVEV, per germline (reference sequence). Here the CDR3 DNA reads TGTGCCAGCAGTTTTACGTCCTGGGCGGTCTCCTACAATGAGCAGTTCTTC. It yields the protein CASSFTSWAVSYNEQFF.

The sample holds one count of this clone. CDR3 sequence (DNA): TGTGCCAGCAGCCCCGCGGGCGGGGAGCTGTTTTTT. Protein product: CASSPAGGELFF. This sequence joins TRBV9 and TRBJ2-2, with a possible D match to TRBD2 (5 bases). The V end lost 4 bases, the J end lost 7 bases, and 8 bases lay between the germline ends. The CDR3 loop spans 12 amino acids. Germline values: CDR1 SGDLS, CDR2 YYNGEE. Based on the CDR3 plus reference TRBV9 and TRBJ2-2, the full variable domain is DSGVTQTPKHLITATGQRVTLRCSPRSGDLSVYWYQQSLDQGLQFLIQYYNGEERAKGNILERFSAQQFPDLHSELNLSSLELGDSALYFCASSPAGGELFFGEGSRLTVL.

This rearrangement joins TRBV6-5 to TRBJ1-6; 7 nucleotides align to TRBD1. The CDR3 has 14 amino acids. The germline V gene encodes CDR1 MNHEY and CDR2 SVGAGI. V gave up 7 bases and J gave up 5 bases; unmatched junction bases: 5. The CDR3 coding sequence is TGTGCCAGCACCAGGACAGGTCATAATTCACCCCTCCACTTT. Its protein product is CASTRTGHNSPLHF.

The CDR3 sequence is CASSVGEPQHF. CDR3 nucleotides: TGTGCCAGCTCTGTGGGGGAGCCCCAGCATTTT. The V and J genes are TRBV6-5 and TRBJ1-5; perhaps TRBD1 as D (5 bases). Trimming took off 8 bases at V and 8 bases at J, with 10 bases between the two ends. This CDR3 spans 11 amino acids. Germline values: CDR1 MNHEY, CDR2 SVGAGI.

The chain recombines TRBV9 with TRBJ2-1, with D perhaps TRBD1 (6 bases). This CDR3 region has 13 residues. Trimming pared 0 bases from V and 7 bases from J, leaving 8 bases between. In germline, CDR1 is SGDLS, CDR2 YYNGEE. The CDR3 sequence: CASSVADSNEQFF. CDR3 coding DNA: TGTGCCAGCAGCGTAGCGGACAGTAATGAGCAGTTCTTC.

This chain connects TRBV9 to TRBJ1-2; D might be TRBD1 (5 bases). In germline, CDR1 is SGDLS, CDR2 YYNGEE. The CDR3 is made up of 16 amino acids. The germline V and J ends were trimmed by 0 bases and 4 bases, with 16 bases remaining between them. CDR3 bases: TGTGCCAGCAGCGTAGCTACGGGGGAGGGAGCCTATGGCTACACCTTC. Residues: CASSVATGEGAYGYTF.

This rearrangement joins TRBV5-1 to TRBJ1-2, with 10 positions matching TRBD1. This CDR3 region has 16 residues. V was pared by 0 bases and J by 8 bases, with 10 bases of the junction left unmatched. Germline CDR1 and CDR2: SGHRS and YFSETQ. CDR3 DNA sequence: TGCGCCAGCAGCTTGGCGGGGACAGGGGACGTCGGAGGCTACACCTTC. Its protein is CASSLAGTGDVGGYTF.